The present TCR beta chain was sequenced within a study of breast tumors, draining lymph nodes, adjacent tissues. Study-level results: Tumor repertoires ranked between lymph nodes and nontumor tissue in diversity, with V and J gene preferences. The lymph node origin of tumor T cells was framed as consistent with a hypothesis, not demonstrated.

TCRdb re-analysed the multiplex PCR reads in MiXCR, keeping a single row per CDR3 protein. The table lists about 200,000 distinct CDR3 sequences, around 33% of them singletons. With respect to this clonotype: The antigen is not known.

Germline V gene data show CDR1 as SNHLY and CDR2 as FYNNEI. V gave up 2 bases and J gave up 3 bases, with 7 bases separating them. The CDR3 consists of 14 residues. The lymph nodes were axillary draining lymph nodes from breast cancer patients. This TCR was recovered from a female donor with breast cancer. Some clones in this sample may be carry-over from other donors' samples. The V call is TRBV2, the J call TRBJ1-4; D is perhaps TRBD1 (5 bases). Sequencing was carried out using axillary lymph node tissue. DNA of the CDR3: TGTGCCAGCAGTGAAAGAGGGGCTAATGAAAAACTGTTTTTT. The encoded protein is CASSERGANEKLFF.